The next 21 T cell receptor beta chains were all read from a single sample in a study of CD8 T cells in ankylosing spondylitis. TCRdb recomputed calls from the 5' RACE reads with MiXCR, one row per CDR3 protein. This sample has about 180,000 distinct CDR3 sequences; 9.8% occur once, and the top ten carry about 16%. The sequenced sample consisted of blood, either unsorted or a sorted T cell fraction (not recorded which). Receptors originate from a female donor with ankylosing spondylitis or in good health (not recorded which).

This sequence joins TRBV12-3 or TRBV12-4 and TRBJ2-7, with 9 bases matching TRBD2. CDR3 size: 14 residues. J lost 7 bases, V lost 4 bases, and 8 bases had no gene match. The CDR3 nucleotides are TGTGCCAGCAGTTCGGGCGGGAGGGCAGGGGAGCAGTACTTC. Amino acids: CASSSGGRAGEQYF.

This clonotype was observed at least ten times. The chain recombines TRBV7-6 with TRBJ2-2; D tentatively fits TRBD1 or TRBD2 (5 bases each). Per germline, CDR1 SGHVS and CDR2 FNYEAQ. Trimming took 5 bases from V and 1 from J, leaving 17 bases between them. This CDR3 has 17 amino acids. The chain's CDR3 is CASSTPPGTLNTGELFF. The CDR3 bases are TGTGCCAGCAGCACTCCGCCCGGGACCTTGAACACCGGGGAGCTGTTTTTT. The full variable domain, completed using reference TRBV7-6 and TRBJ2-2, is GAGVSQSPRYKVTKRGQDVALRCDPISGHVSLYWYRQALGQGPEFLTYFNYEAQQDKSGLPNDRFSAERPEGSISTLTIQRTEQRDSAMYRCASSTPPGTLNTGELFFGEGSRLTVL.

This clonotype was seen a handful of times. The chain is built from TRBV10-3 and TRBJ2-7; the D gene is possibly TRBD1 (5 bases). The V gene's germline CDR1 is ENHRY and CDR2 SYGVKD. V was trimmed by 8 bases and J by 2 bases, leaving 10 bases between them. The CDR3 is 12 amino acids. CDR3 nucleotides: TGTGCCATCGGGGCAGAGGCCTACGAGCAGTACTTC. Translating it yields CAIGAEAYEQYF.

The J gene is TRBJ2-3, the V gene TRBV7-2; D is ambiguous. The germline V and J ends were trimmed by 1 base and 9 bases, with 11 bases remaining between them. Germline V CDR1 and CDR2: SGHTA, FQGNSA. The CDR3 is 13 amino acids. The CDR3 coding sequence is TGTGCCAGCAGCTTAGGTGCTTTTGACACGCAGTATTTT. Its protein product is CASSLGAFDTQYF.

This sequence joins TRBV9 and TRBJ2-1; 11 nucleotides align to TRBD2. V trimming: 4 bases; J trimming: 1 base; junction bases outside the gene matches: 4. CDR3 length equals 16 residues. CDR1 SGDLS and CDR2 YYNGEE come from the germline V gene. CDR3 in DNA: TGTGCCAGCAGCACTAGCGGGAGAGGTTCCTACAATGAGCAGTTCTTC. Translated, it gives CASSTSGRGSYNEQFF.

The genes are TRBV28 and TRBJ2-3; D unresolved. V was pared by 4 bases and J by 5 bases, with 10 bases between. The germline CDR1 and CDR2 sequences are MDHEN and SYDVKM. This CDR3 spans 13 amino acids. The CDR3 coding sequence is TGTGCCAGCAGTTCTAAGGTGGGAGATACGCAGTATTTT. Its protein product is CASSSKVGDTQYF.

Many counts were recorded for this clonotype. The chain uses TRBV5-6 and TRBJ1-1; D gene unclear. There are 13 residues in the CDR3. V lost 2 bases and J 3 bases, leaving 8 bases between the germline ends. In germline, CDR1 is SGHDT, CDR2 YYEEEE. Here the CDR3 reads CASSFISDTEAFF. CDR3 DNA sequence: TGTGCCAGCAGCTTTATAAGTGACACTGAAGCTTTCTTT.

This clonotype appeared a few times. The rearrangement links TRBV19 to TRBJ2-6, with D unclear. V dropped 0 bases and J dropped 9 bases, with 12 bases sitting between them. Per germline, CDR1 LNHDA and CDR2 SQIVND (reference sequence). The CDR3 consists of 15 residues. DNA of the CDR3: TGTGCCAGTAGTATAGACATCGCGGACGACAACGTCCTGACTTTC. Protein: CASSIDIADDNVLTF.

The chain carries TRBV20-1 and TRBJ2-1; tentatively, D is TRBD1 (5 bases). CDR1 and CDR2 from the germline V gene are DFQATT and SNEGSKA (reference sequence). V lost 3 bases and J 9 bases, leaving 24 bases between the germline ends. The CDR3 is made up of 16 amino acids. CDR3 sequence reads: CSASPRSAVEQGEQFF. The CDR3 nucleotides are TGCAGTGCTAGCCCCAGGTCGGCGGTAGAGCAGGGTGAGCAGTTCTTC.

This clonotype turned up a few times. This chain joins TRBV29-1 and TRBJ2-1, with D tentatively TRBD2 (8 bases). CDR1 is SQVTM, CDR2 ANQGSEA, per germline. The V and J ends lost 5 bases and 2 bases respectively, with 16 bases between them. This CDR3 contains 15 residues. The CDR3 nucleotides read TGCAGCGTTCCGGGACTAGGGACAGCCTACAATGAGCAGTTCTTC. Protein sequence: CSVPGLGTAYNEQFF.

This clonotype was seen repeatedly, ten times or more. V and J are TRBV7-2 and TRBJ2-7; D is uncertain. Trimming shortened V by 6 bases and J by 1 base, and 4 bases separated the two germline ends. This CDR3 region has 11 residues. CDR1 and CDR2 from the germline V gene are SGHTA and FQGNSA. DNA for the CDR3: TGTGCCAGCAGGGAATCCTACGAGCAGTACTTC. Its translation is CASRESYEQYF.

This clonotype appeared a few times. This chain joins TRBV4-3 and TRBJ2-2, with 7 bases matching TRBD2. CDR1 and CDR2 from the germline V gene are LGHNA and YSLEER. V lost 4 bases, J lost 5 bases, and 10 bases stayed unmatched. CDR3 length: 16 amino acids. The CDR3: CASSPWGEGPTGELFF. The CDR3 bases are TGCGCCAGCAGCCCTTGGGGGGAGGGCCCAACCGGGGAGCTGTTTTTT.

This chain uses TRBV7-8 with TRBJ2-2; D is unresolved. The CDR3 loop spans 12 amino acids. Germline V gives CDR1 SGHVS, CDR2 FQNEAQ. V was cut by 5 bases and J by 6 bases, with 7 bases left in between. This CDR3 is CASSPLPGELFF. Here the CDR3 DNA reads TGTGCCAGCAGCCCCCTGCCCGGGGAGCTGTTTTTT.

This clonotype was found a few times. The chain has TRBV12-3 or TRBV12-4 and TRBJ1-2; maybe TRBD1 (5 bases). This CDR3 contains 15 residues. V was shortened by 5 bases and J by 7 bases, with 20 bases between the two germline ends. CDR3 in DNA: TGTGCCAGCAGTCCCCTAGGGGCAGCGCTTTTTGGCTACACCTTC. Translating gives CASSPLGAALFGYTF.

In this sample, this clonotype turned up many times. This chain joins TRBV2 and TRBJ2-1; 9 nucleotides line up with TRBD2. The germline CDR1 and CDR2 sequences are SNHLY and FYNNEI. The CDR3 is 16 amino acids. J gave up 7 bases and V 6 bases, and 13 bases lay outside the gene matches. CDR3 amino acids: CASSGIIAGVWNEQFF. CDR3 nucleotide sequence: TGTGCCAGCAGCGGAATCATAGCGGGAGTTTGGAATGAGCAGTTCTTC.

The chain carries TRBV27 and TRBJ1-5; possibly TRBD1 for D (6 bases). From germline, CDR1 is MNHEY and CDR2 SMNVEV (reference sequence). V was cut by 6 bases and J by 3 bases, with 9 bases left in between. This CDR3 has 13 residues. In DNA, the CDR3 is TGTGCCAGCAGGCAGGGGTACAATCAGCCCCAGCATTTT. Translating gives CASRQGYNQPQHF.

This clonotype was counted ten times or more. The chain combines TRBV29-1 with TRBJ2-1; D gene unclear. CDR3 length: 16 residues. CDR1 SQVTM and CDR2 ANQGSEA come from the germline V gene. The V end was cut by 2 bases, the J end by 0 bases, with 14 bases between. CDR3 residues: CSVERWAASSYNEQFF. CDR3 bases: TGCAGCGTTGAACGCTGGGCAGCTTCCTCCTACAATGAGCAGTTCTTC.

There are a few counts of this clonotype. The chain combines TRBV6-5 with TRBJ1-6, with D hard to call. The length of the CDR3 is 15 residues. CDR1 is MNHEY and CDR2 is SVGAGI in the germline V gene. The V and J ends lost 2 bases and 4 bases respectively, with 9 bases between them. CDR3 DNA: TGTGCCAGCAGTTACCGCTTGGGTTATAATTCACCCCTCCACTTT. Translation gives CASSYRLGYNSPLHF.

This clonotype has only a few counts. The V gene is TRBV11-2, the J gene TRBJ2-1; 10 bases match TRBD2. Unmatched junction bases numbered 9, after V lost 8 bases and J lost 8 bases. This CDR3 contains 14 residues. CDR1 is SGHAT and CDR2 is FQNNGV in the germline V gene. This CDR3 is CASPSKAGGDEQFF. The CDR3 DNA reads as TGTGCCAGCCCAAGCAAAGCGGGAGGGGATGAGCAGTTCTTC.

This clonotype was counted ten times or more. The V call is TRBV2, the J call TRBJ2-1, with 8 bases that match TRBD2. The length of the CDR3 is 14 residues. The germline CDR1 and CDR2 sequences are SNHLY and FYNNEI. With V trimmed by 7 bases and J by 8 bases, 10 bases remained unmatched. The CDR3 nucleotides are TGTGCCAGCACCCTAGGAGCGGGAGAGTATGAGCAGTTCTTC. Its protein product is CASTLGAGEYEQFF.

This clonotype was seen a few times. The chain combines TRBV5-6 with TRBJ2-6; unclear D gene. Trimming pared 0 bases from V and 1 base from J, leaving 5 bases between. The length of the CDR3 is 15 residues. Per the germline V gene, CDR1 is SGHDT and CDR2 is YYEEEE. CDR3 protein: CASSLGGSGANVLTF. CDR3 DNA: TGTGCCAGCAGCTTGGGTGGGTCTGGGGCCAACGTCCTGACTTTC.